The 25 T cell receptor beta chains below all came from one sample that was sequenced in a study of CD8+CD57+ T cells in acquired aplastic anemia. The study profiled TCR beta VDJ and CDR3 using genomic DNA as template. From the reads, TCRdb called clonotypes with MiXCR, one entry per CDR3 protein. Among around 170,000 distinct CDR3 sequences listed, approximately 49% were seen once. Sequencing used sorted CD4+, CD8+, or CD8+CD57+ T cells (not recorded which) from PBMCs. Source of these receptors: a human donor in good health.

This clonotype occurred a few times. J is TRBJ2-3 and V is TRBV2; 14 nucleotides agree with TRBD2. Per the germline V gene, CDR1 is SNHLY and CDR2 is FYNNEI. This CDR3 contains 15 residues. V trimming: 11 bases; J trimming: 2 bases; junction bases outside the gene matches: 6. The CDR3: CARRLAGGTTDTQYF. The CDR3 region has the DNA TGTGCCCGAAGACTAGCGGGGGGGACCACAGATACGCAGTATTTT.

This clonotype came up many times. The rearrangement links TRBV12-3 or TRBV12-4 to TRBJ2-7; D might be TRBD2 (5 bases). V lost 2 bases, J lost 6 bases, and 8 bases lay in between. The CDR3 loop spans 12 amino acids. CDR3 coding DNA: TGTGCCAGCAGTTTAAACCGGGGCGAGCAGTACTTC. It specifies CASSLNRGEQYF.

This chain links TRBV5-1 with TRBJ2-2, with D maybe TRBD2 (5 bases). Looked up from germline, CDR1 is SGHRS and CDR2 is YFSETQ. The CDR3 is made up of 15 amino acids. The V end lost 4 bases, the J end lost 2 bases, and 12 bases lay between the germline ends. The CDR3 nucleotides read TGCGCCAGCAGCGGAGGACTCGCTAACACCGGGGAGCTGTTTTTT. This encodes CASSGGLANTGELFF.

This clonotype has at least ten counts. The chain couples TRBV12-3 or TRBV12-4 to TRBJ1-1; possibly TRBD1 for D (5 bases). CDR3 size: 15 residues. The germline V and J ends were trimmed by 5 bases and 5 bases, with 18 bases remaining between them. CDR3: CASSQTLTGRTEAFF. In nucleotides, the CDR3 is TGTGCCAGCAGTCAGACCCTTACGGGACGTACTGAAGCTTTCTTT.

This clonotype showed up just once. One end of the junction is discordant with germline, which a read error may explain. V and J are TRBV7-4 and TRBJ2-5; D is uncertain. Looked up from germline, CDR1 is SGHVT and CDR2 is SQSDAQ. There are 13 residues in the CDR3. The CDR3 spells CANSLASGETQYF. CDR3 DNA: TGTGCCAACAGCTTAGCCAGTGGGGAGACCCAGTACTTC.

This clonotype was observed at least ten times. The chain employs TRBV6-1 and TRBJ1-4, with 9 bases fitting TRBD1. The trim removed 4 bases at V and 7 bases at J, leaving 1 base unmatched. CDR3 length: 13 residues. Germline lookup yields CDR1 MNHNS and CDR2 SASEGT. CDR3 DNA: TGTGCCAGCAGTGGGACAGGGGCTGAAAAACTGTTTTTT. Its translation is CASSGTGAEKLFF.

The chain joins TRBV10-3 to TRBJ1-2; D gene unclear. This CDR3 has 16 residues. Trimming took 0 bases from V and 2 from J, leaving 13 bases between them. CDR1 ENHRY and CDR2 SYGVKD come from the germline V gene. The CDR3 nucleotides are TGTGCCATCAGTGAGTCCTACGGAGACAACAACTATGGCTACACCTTC. Amino acid sequence: CAISESYGDNNYGYTF.

J is TRBJ2-1 and V is TRBV15, with a possible D match to TRBD1 (6 bases). This CDR3 has 15 residues. With 0 bases removed from V and 4 bases from J, the gap between germline ends came to 10 bases. Germline V gives CDR1 LNHNV, CDR2 YYDKDF (reference sequence). The CDR3 DNA is TGTGCCACCAGCAGAGATAGGGACACTTACAATGAGCAGTTCTTC. It is translated as CATSRDRDTYNEQFF.

This clonotype was detected only a few times. The chain combines TRBV7-9 with TRBJ2-7; unclear D gene. Germline V gene lookup returns CDR1 SEHNR and CDR2 FQNEAQ (reference sequence). The CDR3 length is 14 residues. Trimming shortened V by 5 bases and J by 9 bases, and 20 bases separated the two germline ends. The CDR3 spells CASSLSFDRAGQYF. The CDR3 nucleotides are TGTGCCAGCAGCCTGTCATTCGATCGAGCCGGGCAGTACTTC.

This chain connects TRBV12-3 or TRBV12-4 to TRBJ2-7; D perhaps matches TRBD1 (6 bases). There are 14 residues in the CDR3. Trimming cost V 2 bases and J 5 bases, with 13 bases left between them. Written as DNA, the CDR3 is TGTGCCAGCAGTTTATGGACAGTTCTGGACGAGCAGTACTTC. It encodes CASSLWTVLDEQYF.

As regards this clonotype: A much larger clone lies one base from this, so it may be a read error. The chain carries TRBV7-2 and TRBJ2-2, with D tentatively TRBD1 (5 bases). V was trimmed by 3 bases and J by 2 bases, leaving 7 bases between them. CDR3 size: 14 residues. Germline CDR1 SGHTA, CDR2 FQGNSA. CDR3 in DNA: TGTGCCAGCAGCTTTGGGGCTAACACCGGGGAGCTGTTTTTT. This codes for CASSFGANTGELFF.

A few counts support this clonotype. The chain combines TRBV6-1 with TRBJ2-6; TRBD1 might be the D (5 bases). The V end was cut by 4 bases, the J end by 0 bases, with 19 bases between. The CDR3 runs 19 residues. From germline, CDR1 is MNHNS and CDR2 SASEGT. CDR3 bases: TGTGCCAGCAGTGGAGGCTGGACAACTGGGCCCTCTGGGGCCAACGTCCTGACTTTC. It is translated as CASSGGWTTGPSGANVLTF.

This rearrangement joins TRBV18 to TRBJ1-2, with TRBD1 matching 9 bases. The germline V gene has CDR1 KGHSH and CDR2 LQKENI. The J segment lost 3 bases and the V segment lost 3 bases, leaving 2 bases of the junction unmatched. The CDR3 loop spans 14 amino acids. As DNA, the CDR3 is TGTGCCAGCTCACCGGGACAGGGACACTATGGCTACACCTTC. Translated: CASSPGQGHYGYTF.

This clonotype appeared many times. This CDR3 is CASSLVGVSPLHF. For the CDR3, the DNA is TGTGCCAGCAGCTTAGTCGGGGTTTCACCCCTCCACTTT. The V gene is TRBV7-2, the J gene TRBJ1-6, with unresolved D. V lost 1 base and J 9 bases, leaving 7 bases between the germline ends. The CDR3 totals 13 residues. Germline V gives CDR1 SGHTA, CDR2 FQGNSA.

The chain is built from TRBV6-1 and TRBJ1-1; D call uncertain. The germline V and J ends were trimmed by 5 bases and 1 base, with 17 bases remaining between them. Germline CDR1 is MNHNS and CDR2 is SASEGT. The CDR3 extends over 16 amino acids. CDR3 sequence (DNA): TGTGCCAGCAGTAGTGCCTACACCGAAGAGAACACTGAAGCTTTCTTT. It encodes CASSSAYTEENTEAFF.

There are many counts of this clonotype. The chain links TRBV10-3 to TRBJ2-7, with D tentatively TRBD1 (6 bases). With 2 bases removed from V and 4 bases from J, the gap between germline ends came to 6 bases. The CDR3 length is 12 residues. Looked up from germline, CDR1 is ENHRY and CDR2 is SYGVKD. CDR3 sequence: CAISEDRYEQYF. Here the CDR3 DNA reads TGTGCCATCAGTGAGGACAGGTACGAGCAGTACTTC.

Concerning this clonotype: A much larger clone differs from this one at a single base, so this may be a read error. The chain has TRBV2 and TRBJ1-2; D is unclear. Per the germline V gene, CDR1 is SNHLY and CDR2 is FYNNEI. The CDR3 length is 14 residues. DNA of the CDR3: TGTGCCAGCGGTGAAGCGTGGGGAACCTATGGCTACACCTTC. Residues: CASGEAWGTYGYTF.

Remarks on this clonotype: Possible read error: a much larger clone is one base away. The chain recombines TRBV3-1 with TRBJ2-5; 11 nucleotides line up with TRBD2. CDR3 length equals 16 residues. Germline CDR1 is LGHDT and CDR2 is YNNKEL (reference sequence). The DNA for the CDR3 is TGTGCCGGCAGCCAAGACGTAGCGGGAGGGCCAGAGACCCAGTACTTC. Residues: CAGSQDVAGGPETQYF.

This clonotype was found once. Germline and junction disagree at one end, which may indicate a read error. The rearrangement uses TRBV7-8 and TRBJ2-3, with D possibly matching TRBD2 (6 bases). The CDR3 loop spans 16 amino acids. Germline loops: CDR1 SGHVS, CDR2 FQNEAQ. CDR3 sequence reads: CASSLARGFDTDTRYF. CDR3 bases: TGTGCCAGCAGCTTAGCGCGGGGATTCGACACAGATACGCGGTATTTT.

In this sample, this clonotype turned up many times. The rearrangement joins TRBV24-1 to TRBJ1-2, with D uncertain. V was cut by 2 bases and J by 4 bases, with 10 bases left in between. Per the germline V gene, CDR1 is KGHDR and CDR2 is SFDVKD. The CDR3 has 14 residues. This CDR3 reads CATSDSLRTYGYTF. The CDR3 DNA reads as TGTGCCACCAGTGATTCCTTACGCACCTATGGCTACACCTTC.

This clonotype was seen ten or more times. V gene TRBV5-8 combines with J gene TRBJ1-5; D is uncertain. The V gene's germline CDR1 is SGHTS and CDR2 YDEGEE. Deletions cut 0 bases from V and 0 bases from J, with 7 bases between. This CDR3 region has 15 residues. CDR3 coding DNA: TGTGCCAGCAGCTTGGCAGGAAATAGCAATCAGCCCCAGCATTTT. This translates into CASSLAGNSNQPQHF.

The chain recombines TRBV19 with TRBJ1-5; TRBD1 agrees at 7 bases. CDR3 size: 15 residues. Germline V gene sequence: CDR1 LNHDA, CDR2 SQIVND (reference sequence). Trimming removed 7 bases from V and 4 bases from J; junction bases left unmatched: 10. The CDR3 region has the DNA TGTGCCAGTACCACCACAGGGGAATGGAATCAGCCCCAGCATTTT. It encodes CASTTTGEWNQPQHF. The complete variable domain, with remaining parts taken from reference TRBV19 and TRBJ1-5, reads DGGITQSPKYLFRKEGQNVTLSCEQNLNHDAMYWYRQDPGQGLRLIYYSQIVNDFQKGDIAEGYSVSREKKESFPLTVTSAQKNPTAFYLCASTTTGEWNQPQHFGDGTRLSIL.

This chain uses TRBV7-2 with TRBJ2-7; unclear D gene. The CDR3 covers 12 residues. Looked up from germline, CDR1 is SGHTA and CDR2 is FQGNSA. Trimming left V 8 bases short and J 2 bases short, with 10 bases between. The CDR3 nucleotides are TGTGCCAGCGGCGCTCCCCCCTACGAGCAGTACTTC. This codes for CASGAPPYEQYF.

This chain connects TRBV19 to TRBJ1-3, with D possibly being TRBD1 (5 bases). Germline assignment: CDR1 LNHDA and CDR2 SQIVND (reference sequence). Trimming took 4 bases from V and 1 from J, leaving 8 bases between them. The CDR3 sequence is 14 residues long. In nucleotides, the CDR3 is TGTGCCAGTAGTACTCAGGGATCTGGAAACACCATATATTTT. It encodes CASSTQGSGNTIYF.

The genes are TRBV27 and TRBJ2-6; 7 bases fit TRBD1. The V and J ends lost 5 bases and 4 bases, in that order; junction bases with no gene match: 8. The length of the CDR3 is 16 residues. Germline lookup yields CDR1 MNHEY and CDR2 SMNVEV (reference sequence). The CDR3 DNA is TGTGCCAGCAGTCGCCAGACAGGGTCCGGGGCCAACGTCCTGACTTTC. Translation: CASSRQTGSGANVLTF.